Shown below are 19 T cell receptor beta chains from a single sample sequenced in a study of T cell responses to AZD1222 COVID-19 vaccine (dated by TCRdb to the early 2020s). The library was obtained by the immunoSEQ multiplex PCR assay. This immuneACCESS table, as held by TCRdb, lists in-frame sequences with V and J called but not all clones. Of the missing ones, under half trace to an unresolved V gene in checked studies; the others have no known cause. Counted in this sample were about 150,000 clones; about 92% of them appeared once. The biggest ten clones account for under 2% of the sample. The time point label for this specimen denotes: baseline before first vaccination. Sequencing was performed on peripheral blood, taken on day 0 of AZD1222 vaccination. These receptors were taken from an adult in good health.

The genes are TRBV7-9 and TRBJ2-1; TRBD2 aligns across 10 bases. The CDR3 totals 18 residues. J was trimmed by 8 bases and V by 7 bases; bases with no gene match: 20. The V gene's germline CDR1 is SEHNR and CDR2 FQNEAQ (reference sequence). This CDR3 reads CASTLTLTSGTEGDEQFF. CDR3 nucleotides: TGTGCCAGCACCCTTACCCTCACTAGCGGGACTGAAGGGGATGAGCAGTTCTTC.

This clone was seen only once. The V gene is TRBV4-1, the J gene TRBJ2-1; 7 bases agree with TRBD2. There are 16 residues in the CDR3. V was clipped by 5 bases and J by 2 bases; unmatched bases: 9. Looked up from germline, CDR1 is MGHRA and CDR2 is YSYEKL. The CDR3 region has the DNA TGCGCCAGCAGCTACCTCTCTAGCGGCCCCTACAATGAGCAGTTCTTC. Its translation is CASSYLSSGPYNEQFF.

This chain uses TRBV6-5 with TRBJ1-2; 7 bases are a match to TRBD1. The CDR3 is 15 residues long. The junction had 7 bases not matched to a gene; V was cut back by 0 bases and J by 6 bases. Germline CDR1 is MNHEY and CDR2 is SVGAGI. The CDR3 region is CASSYSRTGQHGYTF. CDR3 DNA sequence: TGTGCCAGCAGTTACTCCCGGACAGGACAACATGGCTACACCTTC.

This chain links TRBV6-5 with TRBJ1-6; D not certain. V lost 2 bases and J lost 1, with 3 bases in between. The CDR3 covers 14 residues. Per germline, CDR1 MNHEY and CDR2 SVGAGI. CDR3 loop: CASSYRSYNSPLHF. The CDR3 nucleotides read TGTGCCAGCAGTTACCGGTCCTATAATTCACCCCTCCACTTT.

This chain's CDR3 is CASSLSGRVYNEQFF. DNA for the CDR3: TGCGCCAGCAGCCTCAGCGGGAGGGTGTACAATGAGCAGTTCTTC. This chain links TRBV5-1 with TRBJ2-1, with 10 positions matching TRBD2. The junction had 5 bases not matched to a gene; V was cut back by 4 bases and J by 4 bases. Germline CDR1 and CDR2: SGHRS and YFSETQ. This CDR3 spans 15 amino acids. The full variable domain, its missing parts supplied by reference TRBV5-1 and TRBJ2-1, is KAGVTQTPRYLIKTRGQQVTLSCSPISGHRSVSWYQQTPGQGLQFLFEYFSETQRNKGNFPGRFSGRQFSNSRSEMNVSTLELGDSALYLCASSLSGRVYNEQFFGPGTRLTVL.

CDR3 bases: TGTGCCAGCAGTGAAGGGGCAGGTAGGAATCAGCCCCAGCATTTT. Protein sequence: CASSEGAGRNQPQHF. The V gene is TRBV6-1, the J gene TRBJ1-5; D unclear. CDR1 is MNHNS, CDR2 SASEGT, per germline. The CDR3 runs to 15 residues. V was pared by 1 base and J by 4 bases, with 11 bases between.

This sequence joins TRBV5-1 and TRBJ2-7; 10 nucleotides line up with TRBD1. This CDR3 contains 14 residues. The germline V gene encodes CDR1 SGHRS and CDR2 YFSETQ. Losses at the gene ends were 2 bases for V and 5 bases for J; bases not matched to a gene: 4. CDR3 protein: CASSLLTGGNEQYF. For the CDR3, the DNA is TGCGCCAGCAGCTTATTGACAGGGGGCAACGAGCAGTACTTC.

CDR3 sequence reads: CASSQVPGQGAVGYTF. CDR3 sequence (DNA): TGCGCCAGCAGCCAAGTACCGGGACAGGGGGCGGTTGGCTACACCTTC. The J gene is TRBJ1-2, the V gene TRBV4-1; TRBD1 aligns across 12 bases. Germline CDR1 and CDR2: MGHRA and YSYEKL. The CDR3 is 16 residues long. V shed 1 base and J 7 bases; nucleotides not matched to a gene: 7.

The gene calls are TRBV19 and TRBJ2-1, with 8 bases fitting TRBD2. CDR3 length: 16 amino acids. Germline V gene lookup returns CDR1 LNHDA and CDR2 SQIVND (reference sequence). V was clipped by 3 bases and J by 0 bases; unmatched bases: 4. The CDR3 nucleotides read TGTGCCAGTAGTATTATTCGGGGGGGCTCCTACAATGAGCAGTTCTTC. Its protein is CASSIIRGGSYNEQFF. The full variable domain, completed using reference TRBV19 and TRBJ2-1, is DGGITQSPKYLFRKEGQNVTLSCEQNLNHDAMYWYRQDPGQGLRLIYYSQIVNDFQKGDIAEGYSVSREKKESFPLTVTSAQKNPTAFYLCASSIIRGGSYNEQFFGPGTRLTVL.

This clone was counted a single time. The chain combines TRBV6-1 with TRBJ2-5; D not certain. There are 12 residues in the CDR3. CDR1 is MNHNS and CDR2 is SASEGT in the germline V gene. V lost 3 bases and J 7 bases, leaving 9 bases between the germline ends. The DNA of the CDR3 is TGTGCCAGCAGTGAGTCCTGGGGGACCCAGTACTTC. Protein sequence: CASSESWGTQYF.

V is TRBV12-3 or TRBV12-4 and J is TRBJ1-5; D perhaps matches TRBD1 (5 bases). V was clipped by 4 bases and J by 7 bases, with 11 bases between them. CDR3 length equals 13 residues. The chain's CDR3 is CASSWVGEQPQHF. CDR3 coding DNA: TGTGCCAGCAGTTGGGTAGGGGAGCAGCCCCAGCATTTT.

The genes are TRBV21-1 and TRBJ2-7; TRBD2 was called by the table and not checked on the DNA. TRBV21-1 is designated a pseudogene. This CDR3 region has 13 residues. CDR3 region: CASSKPPPSEQYF. CDR3 nucleotides: TGTGCCAGCAGCAAGCCCCCCCCGAGCGAGCAGTACTTC.

The rearrangement uses TRBV10-2 and TRBJ1-2; TRBD1 aligns across 12 bases. Germline-derived CDR1 and CDR2 are WSHSY and SAAADI. The CDR3 consists of 17 residues. After removal of 5 bases from V and 2 bases from J, the junction contained 9 bases not matched to a gene. CDR3 in amino acids: CASSYQPGQGANYGYTF. The CDR3 nucleotides read TGCGCCAGCAGTTACCAACCGGGACAGGGGGCCAACTATGGCTACACCTTC.

CDR3 sequence (DNA): TGTGCCAGCAGCTTAGATCCAGAAAGCTCCTACAATGAGCAGTTCTTC. Translating it yields CASSLDPESSYNEQFF. The chain joins TRBV11-2 to TRBJ2-1; D remains ambiguous. CDR1 is SGHAT and CDR2 is FQNNGV in the germline V gene. V lost 0 bases and J 0 bases, leaving 9 bases between the germline ends. The CDR3 sequence is 16 residues long.

The V gene is TRBV5-1, the J gene TRBJ2-1, with D uncertain. Deletions cut 6 bases from V and 7 bases from J, with 17 bases between. Germline V gene lookup returns CDR1 SGHRS and CDR2 YFSETQ. The CDR3 loop spans 14 amino acids. CDR3 coding DNA: TGCGCCAGCAACAGTGTGGGTCTCGGAAATGAGCAGTTCTTC. Its translation: CASNSVGLGNEQFF.

This chain links TRBV5-1 with TRBJ1-1; D possibly corresponds to TRBD1 (6 bases). The CDR3 runs 14 residues. Germline loops: CDR1 SGHRS, CDR2 YFSETQ. With 2 bases removed from V and 3 bases from J, the gap between germline ends came to 11 bases. CDR3 nucleotide sequence: TGCGCCAGCAGCTTACAGGGAATGGACACTGAAGCTTTCTTT. It is translated as CASSLQGMDTEAFF.

The chain is built from TRBV15 and TRBJ2-5; 9 nucleotides match TRBD1. Germline V lookup: CDR1 LNHNV, CDR2 YYDKDF (reference sequence). Trimming removed 11 bases from V and 5 bases from J; junction bases left unmatched: 9. CDR3 length equals 13 residues. This CDR3 reads CAARQGGTETQYF. The CDR3 bases are TGTGCCGCTCGACAGGGGGGGACGGAGACCCAGTACTTC.

The chain recombines TRBV9 with TRBJ2-6; 8 positions match TRBD1. This CDR3 is built from 19 residues. Germline loops: CDR1 SGDLS, CDR2 YYNGEE. Trimming cost V 4 bases and J 1 base; bases outside gene matches: 13. This chain's CDR3 is CASSPEDRALRSGANVLTF. Written as DNA, the CDR3 is TGTGCCAGCAGCCCCGAGGACAGGGCCTTGAGATCTGGGGCCAACGTCCTGACTTTC.

The chain uses TRBV14 and TRBJ1-3; D gene ambiguous. CDR1 and CDR2 from the germline V gene are SGHDN and FVKESK. The CDR3 sequence is 15 residues long. Trimming left V 1 base short and J 0 bases short, with 7 bases between. The CDR3 here is CASSQGRSSGNTIYF. Here the CDR3 DNA reads TGTGCCAGCAGCCAAGGCCGGAGCTCTGGAAACACCATATATTTT.